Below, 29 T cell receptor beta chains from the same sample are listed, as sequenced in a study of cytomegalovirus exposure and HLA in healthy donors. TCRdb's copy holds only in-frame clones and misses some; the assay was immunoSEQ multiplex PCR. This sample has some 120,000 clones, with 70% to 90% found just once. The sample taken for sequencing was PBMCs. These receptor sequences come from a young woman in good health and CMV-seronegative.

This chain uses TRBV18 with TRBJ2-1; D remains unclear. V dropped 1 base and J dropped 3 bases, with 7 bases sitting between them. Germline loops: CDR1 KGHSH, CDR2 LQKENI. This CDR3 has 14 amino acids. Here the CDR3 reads CASSPRLSYNEQFF. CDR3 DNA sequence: TGTGCCAGCTCACCACGGCTCAGCTACAATGAGCAGTTCTTC. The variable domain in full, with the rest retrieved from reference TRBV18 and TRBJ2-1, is NAGVMQNPRHLVRRRGQEARLRCSPMKGHSHVYWYRQLPEEGLKFMVYLQKENIIDESGMPKERFSAEFPKEGPSILRIQQVVRGDSAAYFCASSPRLSYNEQFFGPGTRLTVL.

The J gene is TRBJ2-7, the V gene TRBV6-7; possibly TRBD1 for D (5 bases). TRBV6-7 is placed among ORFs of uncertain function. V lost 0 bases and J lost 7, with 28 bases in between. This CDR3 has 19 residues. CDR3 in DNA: TGTGCCAGCAGTTACTCGCAGCTATCACACTGCGGTCAGGGTGATGAGCAGTACTTC. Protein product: CASSYSQLSHCGQGDEQYF.

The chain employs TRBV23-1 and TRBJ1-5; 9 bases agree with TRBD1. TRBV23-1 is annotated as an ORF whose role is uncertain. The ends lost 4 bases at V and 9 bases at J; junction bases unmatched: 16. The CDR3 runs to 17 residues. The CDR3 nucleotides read TGCGCCAGCAGTCTAGGGGACAGGGCCCCTCCGGATCGGCCCCAGCATTTT. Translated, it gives CASSLGDRAPPDRPQHF.

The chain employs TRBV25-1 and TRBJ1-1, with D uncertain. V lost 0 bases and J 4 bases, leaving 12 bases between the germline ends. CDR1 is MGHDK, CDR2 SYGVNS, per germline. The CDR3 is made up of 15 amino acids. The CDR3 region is CASSEYSQDSTEAFF. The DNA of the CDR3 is TGTGCCAGCAGTGAATACAGCCAGGATTCCACTGAAGCTTTCTTT.

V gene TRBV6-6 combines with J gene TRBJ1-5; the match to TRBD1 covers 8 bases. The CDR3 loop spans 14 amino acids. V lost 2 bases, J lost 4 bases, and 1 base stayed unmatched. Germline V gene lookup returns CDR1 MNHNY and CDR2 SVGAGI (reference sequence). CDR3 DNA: TGTGCCAGCAGTTACCGGACAGGGAATCAGCCCCAGCATTTT. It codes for CASSYRTGNQPQHF.

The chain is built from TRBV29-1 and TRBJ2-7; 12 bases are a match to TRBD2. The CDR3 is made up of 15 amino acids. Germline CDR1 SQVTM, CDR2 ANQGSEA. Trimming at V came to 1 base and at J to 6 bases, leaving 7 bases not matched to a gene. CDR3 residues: CSVEAASGGVGEQYF. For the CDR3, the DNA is TGCAGCGTTGAAGCCGCTAGCGGGGGGGTGGGCGAGCAGTACTTC.

CDR3 sequence: CASSIDSGTRESEQYF. The CDR3 DNA sequence: TGTGCCAGTAGTATAGATTCCGGGACTAGGGAGTCCGAGCAGTACTTC. The chain couples TRBV19 to TRBJ2-7; 8 bases match TRBD2. With 0 bases clipped from V and 6 bases from J, the junction kept 10 bases outside the gene matches. The CDR3 is 16 residues long. CDR1 and CDR2 from the germline V gene are LNHDA and SQIVND (reference sequence).

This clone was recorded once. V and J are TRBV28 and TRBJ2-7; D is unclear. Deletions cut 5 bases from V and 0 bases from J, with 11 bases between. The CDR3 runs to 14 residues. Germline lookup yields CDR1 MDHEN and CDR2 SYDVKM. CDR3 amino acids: CASSITALSYEQYF. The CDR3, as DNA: TGTGCCAGCAGTATTACAGCTCTCTCCTACGAGCAGTACTTC.

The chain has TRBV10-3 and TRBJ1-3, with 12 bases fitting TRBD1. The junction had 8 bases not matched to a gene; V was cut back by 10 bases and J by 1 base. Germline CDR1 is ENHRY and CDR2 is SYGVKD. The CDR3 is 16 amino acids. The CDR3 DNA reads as TGTGCCACGGCCGGGACAGGGGGCAGATCTGGAAACACCATATATTTT. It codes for CATAGTGGRSGNTIYF.

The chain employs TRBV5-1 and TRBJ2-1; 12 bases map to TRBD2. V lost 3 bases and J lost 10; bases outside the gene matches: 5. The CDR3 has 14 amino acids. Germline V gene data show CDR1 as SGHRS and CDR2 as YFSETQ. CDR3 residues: CASSWPSGGAEQFF. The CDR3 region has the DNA TGCGCCAGCAGCTGGCCTAGCGGGGGGGCGGAGCAGTTCTTC.

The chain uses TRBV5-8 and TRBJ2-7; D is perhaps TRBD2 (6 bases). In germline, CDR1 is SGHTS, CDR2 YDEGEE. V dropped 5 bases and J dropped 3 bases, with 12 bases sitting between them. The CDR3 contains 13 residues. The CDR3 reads CASRSIGGYEQYF. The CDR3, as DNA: TGTGCCAGCAGGTCAATCGGGGGCTACGAGCAGTACTTC.

The CDR3 bases are TGTGCCAGCAGTCCCTCTCAGGGTAACCACGAGCAGTACTTC. Protein sequence: CASSPSQGNHEQYF. The rearrangement joins TRBV6-5 to TRBJ2-7; TRBD1 might be the D (5 bases). V lost 5 bases and J lost 5, with 16 bases in between. CDR1 is MNHEY, CDR2 SVGAGI, per germline. The length of the CDR3 is 14 residues.

The DNA of the CDR3 is TGTGCCAGCAGTTTGGACAGAAAGGCTTACTACTATGGCTACACCTTC. Translation gives CASSLDRKAYYYGYTF. The gene calls are TRBV28 and TRBJ1-2; tentative D call: TRBD1 (6 bases). V shed 3 bases and J shed 3 bases, with 17 bases lying between them. CDR3 length: 16 residues. Germline V gene lookup returns CDR1 MDHEN and CDR2 SYDVKM.

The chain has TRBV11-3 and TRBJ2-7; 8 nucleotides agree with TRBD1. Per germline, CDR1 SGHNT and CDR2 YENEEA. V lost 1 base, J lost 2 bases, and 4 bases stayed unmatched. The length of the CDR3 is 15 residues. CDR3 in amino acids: CASSLAGTGPYEQYF. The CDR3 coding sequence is TGTGCCAGCAGCTTAGCCGGGACAGGACCCTACGAGCAGTACTTC.

DNA of the CDR3: TGCGCCAGCAGCCAGTCGACTGGGACAGGGAATAATTCACCCCTCCACTTT. Its protein product is CASSQSTGTGNNSPLHF. The genes are TRBV4-1 and TRBJ1-6; 9 nucleotides align to TRBD1. V lost 3 bases and J lost 5; bases outside the gene matches: 8. The CDR3 extends over 17 amino acids. Germline lookup yields CDR1 MGHRA and CDR2 YSYEKL.

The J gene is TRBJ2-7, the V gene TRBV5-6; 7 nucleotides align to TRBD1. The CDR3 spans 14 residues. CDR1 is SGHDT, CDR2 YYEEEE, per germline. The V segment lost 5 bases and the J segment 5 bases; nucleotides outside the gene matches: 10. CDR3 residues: CASRESGGQNEQYF. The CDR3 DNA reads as TGTGCCAGCAGGGAATCAGGGGGTCAGAACGAGCAGTACTTC.

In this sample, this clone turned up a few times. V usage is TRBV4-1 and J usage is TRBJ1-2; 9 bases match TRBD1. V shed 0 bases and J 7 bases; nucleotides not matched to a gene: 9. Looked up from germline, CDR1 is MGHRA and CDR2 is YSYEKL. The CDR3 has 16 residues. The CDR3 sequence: CASSQEPRQGVGGYTF. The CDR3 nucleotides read TGCGCCAGCAGCCAAGAACCTCGACAGGGGGTAGGTGGCTACACCTTC.

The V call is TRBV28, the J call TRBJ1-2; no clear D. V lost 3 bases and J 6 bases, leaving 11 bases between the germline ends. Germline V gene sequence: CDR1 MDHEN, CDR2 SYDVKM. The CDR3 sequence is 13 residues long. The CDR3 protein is CASSFPGWDGYTF. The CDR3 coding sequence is TGTGCCAGCAGTTTCCCGGGATGGGATGGCTACACCTTC.

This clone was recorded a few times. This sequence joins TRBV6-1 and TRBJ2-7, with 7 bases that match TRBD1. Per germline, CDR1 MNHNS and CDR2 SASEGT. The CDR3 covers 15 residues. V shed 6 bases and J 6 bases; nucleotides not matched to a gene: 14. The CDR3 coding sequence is TGTGCCAGCAGGAAAGGGACAGCCATTGTTGTCGAGCAGTACTTC. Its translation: CASRKGTAIVVEQYF.

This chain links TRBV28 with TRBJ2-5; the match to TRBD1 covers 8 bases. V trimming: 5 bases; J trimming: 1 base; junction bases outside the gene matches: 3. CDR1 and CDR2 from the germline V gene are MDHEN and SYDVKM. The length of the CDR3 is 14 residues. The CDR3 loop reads CASSGGQAQETQYF. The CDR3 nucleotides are TGTGCCAGCAGTGGGGGACAGGCCCAAGAGACCCAGTACTTC.

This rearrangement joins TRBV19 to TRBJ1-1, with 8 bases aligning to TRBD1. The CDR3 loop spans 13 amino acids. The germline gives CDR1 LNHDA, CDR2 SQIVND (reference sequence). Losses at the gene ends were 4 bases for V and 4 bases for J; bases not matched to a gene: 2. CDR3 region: CASSNTGGTEAFF. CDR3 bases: TGTGCCAGTAGTAACACAGGGGGCACTGAAGCTTTCTTT.

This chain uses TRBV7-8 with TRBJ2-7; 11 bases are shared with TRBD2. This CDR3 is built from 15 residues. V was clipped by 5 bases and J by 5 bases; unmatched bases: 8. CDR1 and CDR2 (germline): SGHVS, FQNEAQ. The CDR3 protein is CASSPTSGSRNEQYF. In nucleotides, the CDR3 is TGTGCCAGCAGCCCCACTAGCGGGAGTCGGAACGAGCAGTACTTC.

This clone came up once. The CDR3 DNA is TGCGCCAGCAGCCGGACAGGAGCGGGCGCAACCAATGAGCAGTTCTTC. Amino acids: CASSRTGAGATNEQFF. This sequence joins TRBV5-1 and TRBJ2-1; tentatively, D is TRBD1 (7 bases). This CDR3 comprises 16 residues. Germline V gene data show CDR1 as SGHRS and CDR2 as YFSETQ. The V end was cut by 4 bases, the J end by 6 bases, with 20 bases between. Variable domain in full (rest from reference TRBV5-1 and TRBJ2-1): KAGVTQTPRYLIKTRGQQVTLSCSPISGHRSVSWYQQTPGQGLQFLFEYFSETQRNKGNFPGRFSGRQFSNSRSEMNVSTLELGDSALYLCASSRTGAGATNEQFFGPGTRLTVL.

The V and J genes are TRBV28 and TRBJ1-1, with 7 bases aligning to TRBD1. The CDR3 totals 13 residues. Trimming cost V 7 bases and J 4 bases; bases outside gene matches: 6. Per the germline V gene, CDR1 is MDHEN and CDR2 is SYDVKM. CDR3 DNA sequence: TGTGCCAGCATTGCAGGGGGAGGCACTGAAGCTTTCTTT. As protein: CASIAGGGTEAFF.

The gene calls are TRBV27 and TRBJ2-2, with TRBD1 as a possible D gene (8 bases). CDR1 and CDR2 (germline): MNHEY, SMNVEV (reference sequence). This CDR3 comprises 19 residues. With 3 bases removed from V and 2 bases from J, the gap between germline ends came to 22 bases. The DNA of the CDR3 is TGTGCCAGCAGTTTGAGAGCGGGGACAGGTGACCCTAACACCGGGGAGCTGTTTTTT. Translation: CASSLRAGTGDPNTGELFF.

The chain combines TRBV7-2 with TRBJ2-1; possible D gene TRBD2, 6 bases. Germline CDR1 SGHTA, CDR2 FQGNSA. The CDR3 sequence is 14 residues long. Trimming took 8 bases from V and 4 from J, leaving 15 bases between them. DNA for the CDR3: TGTGCCAGCCGCGGGGAGGTGGGGTACAATGAGCAGTTCTTC. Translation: CASRGEVGYNEQFF.

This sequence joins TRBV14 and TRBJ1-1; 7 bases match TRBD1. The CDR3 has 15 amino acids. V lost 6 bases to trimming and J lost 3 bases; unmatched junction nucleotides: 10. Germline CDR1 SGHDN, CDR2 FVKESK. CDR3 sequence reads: CASRRYLTGDTEAFF. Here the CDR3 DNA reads TGTGCCAGCAGGCGTTACCTAACAGGGGACACTGAAGCTTTCTTT.

The CDR3 sequence: CASSDAPRINEQFF. The CDR3 coding sequence is TGTGCCAGCAGTGATGCGCCTAGAATAAATGAGCAGTTCTTC. This chain links TRBV2 with TRBJ2-1; D unresolved. Germline CDR1 and CDR2: SNHLY and FYNNEI. Trimming cost V 3 bases and J 7 bases, with 13 bases left between them. The CDR3 sequence is 14 residues long.

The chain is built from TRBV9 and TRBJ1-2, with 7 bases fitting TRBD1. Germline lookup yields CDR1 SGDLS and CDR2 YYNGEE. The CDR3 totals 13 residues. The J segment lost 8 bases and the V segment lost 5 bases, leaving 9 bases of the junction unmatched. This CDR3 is CASRGDRAWGYTF. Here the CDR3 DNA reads TGTGCCAGCAGGGGAGACAGGGCCTGGGGCTACACCTTC.